The TCR beta chain described here comes from a study of cytomegalovirus exposure and HLA in healthy donors. As for the study in general: The same platform as the approximately 730 first-cohort repertoires was used for the roughly 130 validation repertoires, a later analysis reported.

Sequenced by immunoSEQ multiplex PCR; TCRdb stores in-frame clones only, minus some. The sample yields some 45,000 clones, 90% to 95% seen once. Study results and limitations: There were 150 to 200 TCR beta chains listed as cytomegalovirus-associated. In vitro experiments confirmed that three CMV-associated chains were specific for CMV antigens.

About this clone itself: Antigen: not known.

The receptor was derived from a woman between 18 and 30 years old in good health and CMV-seropositive. The sample comprised PBMCs.

CDR3 DNA sequence: TGTGCCAGCAGTTTTATTACAGGGGTGGGCTCCTACAATGAGCAGTTCTTC. Translated: CASSFITGVGSYNEQFF. The chain employs TRBV28 and TRBJ2-1, with 7 bases matching TRBD1. V shed 3 bases, J shed 0 bases, and the junction held 8 bases outside the gene matches. There are 17 residues in the CDR3. CDR1 MDHEN and CDR2 SYDVKM come from the germline V gene.